The clone carrying this T cell receptor beta chain showed up just a few times. Its matching antigen is unknown. Predating any ophthalmopathy symptoms, the blood sample was taken at first hyperthyroidism diagnosis. An approximately 9.4 ml volume of fresh peripheral blood provided the PBMCs. The sample comes from a study of T cells in Graves' hyperthyroidism and ophthalmopathy. The study, taken as a whole, reports: In validation, the model predicted ophthalmopathy. These predictions came a median roughly 7.1 months before onset.

It was RNA transcripts that yielded the amplified TCR beta CDR3 regions. When the TCR CDR3 underwent first-round RT-PCR, the HTBI primer set was used. TCRdb reanalysed the multiplex PCR reads using MiXCR and keeps one entry per CDR3 protein. The data contain around 300,000 distinct CDR3 sequences, about an eighth of them singletons. Looked up from germline, CDR1 is SGHDT and CDR2 is YYEEEE. The length of the CDR3 is 16 residues. V dropped 4 bases and J dropped 7; count of bases not matched to a gene: 13. The material sequenced was blood. The sequence came from a woman aged 25 to 39 with Graves' hyperthyroidism that later progressed to Graves' ophthalmopathy. The chain couples TRBV5-6 to TRBJ2-2; 7 nucleotides line up with TRBD2. The CDR3 DNA reads TGTGCCAGCAGCCCGGAACCTACTAGCGCTAGCGGGGAGCTGTTTTTT. Translation: CASSPEPTSASGELFF.